This T cell receptor beta chain was identified in a study of T cells in Graves' hyperthyroidism and ophthalmopathy. Trimming at V came to 8 bases and at J to 5 bases, leaving 8 bases not matched to a gene. CDR3 length: 14 residues. RNA transcripts served as the template for amplifying TCR beta CDR3 regions. Researchers ran a first-round RT-PCR on the TCR CDR3 using the HTBI primer set. TCRdb fed the multiplex PCR reads into MiXCR, producing one record per CDR3 protein. The sample records about 570,000 distinct CDR3 sequences, roughly 50% being singletons. The material sequenced was peripheral blood or thyroid tissue (not recorded which). The V and J genes are TRBV12-3 or TRBV12-4 and TRBJ2-5, with 10 bases lining up with TRBD2. The receptor's source is an adult woman with Graves' disease, either hyperthyroidism or ophthalmopathy (not recorded which). The CDR3: CASRRSGRYETQYF. The CDR3 DNA follows: TGTGCCAGCCGGCGTAGCGGGAGGTACGAGACCCAGTACTTC.